This note documents a single T cell receptor beta chain sequence. The same CDR3 is also encoded by other DNA sequences in this sample. These data come from a study of blood T cell repertoires in COVID-19. Study background: Specimens from acute and convalescent COVID-19 originated in the United States, Italy and Spain.

Germline V lookup: CDR1 LNHDA, CDR2 SQIVND (reference sequence). Trimming left V 3 bases short and J 2 bases short, with 11 bases between. CDR3 length equals 14 residues. Original handling: From reference gene primer amplification, estimates of nucleated cell counts were derived. Clones were sequenced by immunoSEQ multiplex PCR, and TCRdb holds only the in-frame ones, with some missing. That table gives V, J and clone size, and the DNA gave D and trimming. This sample carries roughly 41,000 clones, about 90% of them seen once, and the ten largest clones take approximately 26%. Input material: peripheral blood. This TCR came from a man in his fifties or sixties with active or convalescent COVID-19. The V gene is TRBV19, the J gene TRBJ2-7, with a possible D match to TRBD2 (6 bases). The CDR3 DNA follows: TGTGCCAGTAGTATTGGTGCGGGAACCTACGAGCAGTACTTC. Its protein is CASSIGAGTYEQYF. The entire variable domain, with the rest obtained from reference TRBV19 and TRBJ2-7, is as follows: DGGITQSPKYLFRKEGQNVTLSCEQNLNHDAMYWYRQDPGQGLRLIYYSQIVNDFQKGDIAEGYSVSREKKESFPLTVTSAQKNPTAFYLCASSIGAGTYEQYFGPGTRLTVT.